These T cell receptor beta chains were read from a single sample in a study of shared T cell receptors in the human thymus. Only in-frame clones appear in the TCRdb table, and some are missing; sequencing was by immunoSEQ multiplex PCR. The table shows 550,000 to 800,000 clones, with around 85% occurring only once. This sample also appeared in a second study, on human thymus T cells.

Sequencing was done on a sample of thymocytes. These receptors originate from a girl under three years old with a congenital heart defect. CDR3s include the opening cysteine and the closing phenylalanine or tryptophan. Fields, in order: CDR3 length, J gene, V gene, CDR3 protein.

len: 11; j_gene: TRBJ1-1; v_gene: TRBV6-1; CDR3aa: CATSTQGKAFF
len: 18; j_gene: TRBJ2-7; v_gene: TRBV5-1; CDR3aa: CASSSTGARVRDPREQYF
len: 16; j_gene: TRBJ1-5; v_gene: TRBV9; CDR3aa: CASSPGTNYSNQPQHF
len: 18; j_gene: TRBJ2-3; v_gene: TRBV27; CDR3aa: CASSPAERGGVSTDTQYF
len: 15; j_gene: TRBJ2-5; v_gene: TRBV29-1; CDR3aa: CSVETGPTGPKTQYF
len: 14; j_gene: TRBJ1-6; v_gene: TRBV7-3; CDR3aa: CASSPNPINSPLHF
len: 18; j_gene: TRBJ2-3; v_gene: TRBV6-4; CDR3aa: CASSDGRLGRPSTDTQYF
len: 17; j_gene: TRBJ2-2; v_gene: TRBV5-1; CDR3aa: CASAPPYGLANTGELFF
len: 15; j_gene: TRBJ1-2; v_gene: TRBV19; CDR3aa: CASSWVDRGIKGYTF
len: 15; j_gene: TRBJ2-2; v_gene: TRBV6-1; CDR3aa: CASTPGHINTGELFF
len: 14; j_gene: TRBJ2-7; v_gene: TRBV19; CDR3aa: CASSLGDTNYEQYF
len: 18; j_gene: TRBJ1-6; v_gene: TRBV4-1; CDR3aa: CASRPELDSDGENSPLHF
len: 16; j_gene: TRBJ1-2; v_gene: TRBV6-1; CDR3aa: CASSEASRGQAYGYTF
len: 17; j_gene: TRBJ1-3; v_gene: TRBV5-1; CDR3aa: CASSLGVGDNSGNTIYF
len: 15; j_gene: TRBJ1-3; v_gene: TRBV5-1; CDR3aa: CASSLGSGEGNTIYF
len: 17; j_gene: TRBJ2-5; v_gene: TRBV18; CDR3aa: CASSPRLAGEHQETQYF
len: 14; j_gene: TRBJ2-1; v_gene: TRBV7-8; CDR3aa: CASSGHGTVGEQFF
len: 15; j_gene: TRBJ2-7; v_gene: TRBV7-6; CDR3aa: CASSLRAGGIHEQYF
len: 13; j_gene: TRBJ2-7; v_gene: TRBV6-1; CDR3aa: CASRLAESYEQYF
len: 18; j_gene: TRBJ1-6; v_gene: TRBV19; CDR3aa: CASSPPDRGIGDNSPLHF
len: 18; j_gene: TRBJ1-1; v_gene: TRBV6-1; CDR3aa: CASSEWIGGLDRPTEAFF
len: 17; j_gene: TRBJ1-5; v_gene: TRBV4-1; CDR3aa: CASSHNGGTGGNQPQHF
len: 13; j_gene: TRBJ1-2; v_gene: TRBV6-5; CDR3aa: CASSVRDSYGYTF